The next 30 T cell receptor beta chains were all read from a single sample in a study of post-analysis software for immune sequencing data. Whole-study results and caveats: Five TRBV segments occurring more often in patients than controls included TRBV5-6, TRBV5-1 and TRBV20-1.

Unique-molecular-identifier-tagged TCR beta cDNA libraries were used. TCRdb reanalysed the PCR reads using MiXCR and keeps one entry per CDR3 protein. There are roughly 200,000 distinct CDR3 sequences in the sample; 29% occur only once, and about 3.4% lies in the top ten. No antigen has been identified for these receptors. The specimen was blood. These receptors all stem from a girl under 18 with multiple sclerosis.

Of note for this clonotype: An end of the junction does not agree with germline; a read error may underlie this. The CDR3 loop is CASSLGQAINRPQHF. The CDR3 coding sequence is TGTGCCAGCAGCCTAGGACAGGCCATTAATCGGCCCCAGCATTTT. The chain joins TRBV13 to TRBJ1-5; 7 bases map to TRBD1. The CDR3 runs 15 residues. Germline lookup yields CDR1 PRHDT and CDR2 FYEKMQ (reference sequence). The whole variable domain, remainder taken from reference TRBV13 and TRBJ1-5, is AAGVIQSPRHLIKEKRETATLKCYPIPRHDTVYWYQQGPGQDPQFLISFYEKMQSDKGSIPDRFSAQQFSDYHSELNMSSLELGDSALYFCASSLGQAINRPQHFGDGTRLSIL.

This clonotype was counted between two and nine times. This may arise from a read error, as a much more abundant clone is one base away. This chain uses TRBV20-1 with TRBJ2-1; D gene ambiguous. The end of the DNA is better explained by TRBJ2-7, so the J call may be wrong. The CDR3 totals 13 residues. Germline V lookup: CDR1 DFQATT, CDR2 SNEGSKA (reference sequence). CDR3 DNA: TGCAGTGCCACTCAGAGCTCCTACAATGAGCAGTACTTC. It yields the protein CSATQSSYNEQYF.

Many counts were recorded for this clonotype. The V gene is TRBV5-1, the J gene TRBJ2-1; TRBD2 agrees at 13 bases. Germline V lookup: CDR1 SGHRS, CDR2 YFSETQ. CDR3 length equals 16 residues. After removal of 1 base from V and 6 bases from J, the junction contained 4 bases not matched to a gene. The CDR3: CASSLLGLAGSNEQFF. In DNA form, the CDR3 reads TGCGCCAGCAGCTTGTTGGGACTAGCGGGATCCAATGAGCAGTTCTTC.

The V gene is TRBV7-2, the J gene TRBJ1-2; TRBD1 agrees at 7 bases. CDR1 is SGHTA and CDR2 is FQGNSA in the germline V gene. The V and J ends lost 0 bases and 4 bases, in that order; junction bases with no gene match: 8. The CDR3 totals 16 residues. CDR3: CASSLAGRQGGYGYTF. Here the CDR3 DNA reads TGTGCCAGCAGCTTAGCCGGTCGGCAGGGGGGCTATGGCTACACCTTC. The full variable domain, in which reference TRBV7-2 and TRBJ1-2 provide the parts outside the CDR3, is GAGVSQSPSNKVTEKGKDVELRCDPISGHTALYWYRQSLGQGLEFLIYFQGNSAPDKSGLPSDRFSAERTGGSVSTLTIQRTQQEDSAVYLCASSLAGRQGGYGYTFGSGTRLTVV.

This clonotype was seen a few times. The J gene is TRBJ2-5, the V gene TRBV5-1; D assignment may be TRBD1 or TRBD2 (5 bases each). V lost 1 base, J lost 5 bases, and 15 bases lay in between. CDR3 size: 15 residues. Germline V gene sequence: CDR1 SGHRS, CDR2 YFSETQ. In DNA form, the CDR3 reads TGCGCCAGCAGCTTGCGCCCGGGACGGGTGGAGACCCAGTACTTC. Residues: CASSLRPGRVETQYF.

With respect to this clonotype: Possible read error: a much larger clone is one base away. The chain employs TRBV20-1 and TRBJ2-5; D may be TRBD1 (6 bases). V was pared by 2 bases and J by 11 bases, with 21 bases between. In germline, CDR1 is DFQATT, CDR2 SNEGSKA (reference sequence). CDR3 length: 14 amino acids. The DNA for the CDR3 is TGCAGTGCTAGATATCACCAGGGGAACAATGAGCAGTACTTC. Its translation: CSARYHQGNNEQYF.

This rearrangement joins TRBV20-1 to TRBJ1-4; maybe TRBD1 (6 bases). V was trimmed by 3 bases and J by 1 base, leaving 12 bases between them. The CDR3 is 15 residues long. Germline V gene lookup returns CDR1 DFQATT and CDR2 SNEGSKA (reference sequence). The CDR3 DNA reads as TGCAGTGCTAGTAAAGGGGGAATAACTAATGAAAAACTGTTTTTT. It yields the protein CSASKGGITNEKLFF.

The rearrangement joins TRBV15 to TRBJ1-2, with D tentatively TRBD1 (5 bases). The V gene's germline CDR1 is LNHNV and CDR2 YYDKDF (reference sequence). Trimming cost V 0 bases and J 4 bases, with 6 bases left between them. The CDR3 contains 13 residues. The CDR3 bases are TGTGCCACCAGCAGAGATCAGGGCTATGGCTACACCTTC. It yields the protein CATSRDQGYGYTF.

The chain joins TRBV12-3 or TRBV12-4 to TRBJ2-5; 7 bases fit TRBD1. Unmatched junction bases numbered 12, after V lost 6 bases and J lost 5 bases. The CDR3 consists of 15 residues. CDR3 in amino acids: CASRRTGAVGETQYF. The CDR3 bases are TGTGCCAGCAGACGCACAGGGGCCGTTGGGGAGACCCAGTACTTC.

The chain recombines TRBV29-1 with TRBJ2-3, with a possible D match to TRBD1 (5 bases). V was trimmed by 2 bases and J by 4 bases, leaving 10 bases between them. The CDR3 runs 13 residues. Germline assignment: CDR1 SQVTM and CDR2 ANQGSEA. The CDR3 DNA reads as TGCAGCGTTGAATGGGCAGGGTCAGATACGCAGTATTTT. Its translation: CSVEWAGSDTQYF.

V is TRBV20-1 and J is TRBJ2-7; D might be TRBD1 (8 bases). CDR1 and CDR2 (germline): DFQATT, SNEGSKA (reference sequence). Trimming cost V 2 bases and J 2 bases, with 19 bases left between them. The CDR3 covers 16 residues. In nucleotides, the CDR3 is TGCAGTGCTAGACGAGCGGGGACAGGCCTAACCTACGAGCAGTACTTC. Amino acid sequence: CSARRAGTGLTYEQYF.

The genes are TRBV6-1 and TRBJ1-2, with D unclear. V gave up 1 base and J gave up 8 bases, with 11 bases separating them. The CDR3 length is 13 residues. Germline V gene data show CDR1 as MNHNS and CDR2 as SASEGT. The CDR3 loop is CASSEESRGGYTF. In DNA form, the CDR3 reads TGTGCCAGCAGTGAAGAGTCCCGGGGAGGCTACACCTTC.

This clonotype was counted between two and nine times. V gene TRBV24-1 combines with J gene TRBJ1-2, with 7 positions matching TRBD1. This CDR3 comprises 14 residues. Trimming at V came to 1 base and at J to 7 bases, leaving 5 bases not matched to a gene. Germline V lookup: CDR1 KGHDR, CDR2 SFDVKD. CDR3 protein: CATSDFARGTGYTF. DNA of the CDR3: TGTGCCACCAGTGATTTTGCCAGGGGGACTGGCTACACCTTC.

CDR3 in DNA: TGCAGCGTTGGAGATCGTATGGCCAACTATGGCTACACCTTC. Translating gives CSVGDRMANYGYTF. The genes are TRBV29-1 and TRBJ1-2; D gene unclear. The CDR3 consists of 14 residues. Trimming stripped 4 bases from V and 2 bases from J, with 14 bases between. Germline CDR1 and CDR2: SQVTM and ANQGSEA. Complete variable domain (other parts from reference TRBV29-1 and TRBJ1-2): SAVISQKPSRDICQRGTSLTIQCQVDSQVTMMFWYRQQPGQSLTLIATANQGSEATYESGFVIDKFPISRPNLTFSTLTVSNMSPEDSSIYLCSVGDRMANYGYTFGSGTRLTVV.

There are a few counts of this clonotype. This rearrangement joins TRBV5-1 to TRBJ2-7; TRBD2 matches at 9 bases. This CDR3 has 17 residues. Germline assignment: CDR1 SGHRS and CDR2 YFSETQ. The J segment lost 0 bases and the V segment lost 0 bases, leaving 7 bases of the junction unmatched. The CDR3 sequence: CASSLEASGKYSYEQYF. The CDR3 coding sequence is TGCGCCAGCAGCTTGGAGGCTAGCGGGAAGTACTCCTACGAGCAGTACTTC.

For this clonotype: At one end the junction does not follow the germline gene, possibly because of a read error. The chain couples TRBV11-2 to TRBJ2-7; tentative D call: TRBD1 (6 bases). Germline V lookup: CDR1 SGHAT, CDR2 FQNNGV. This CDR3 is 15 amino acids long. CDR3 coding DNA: TGTGCCAGCAGCTTAGAGGTGGGGGCCGGGTACGAGCAGTACTTT. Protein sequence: CASSLEVGAGYEQYF.

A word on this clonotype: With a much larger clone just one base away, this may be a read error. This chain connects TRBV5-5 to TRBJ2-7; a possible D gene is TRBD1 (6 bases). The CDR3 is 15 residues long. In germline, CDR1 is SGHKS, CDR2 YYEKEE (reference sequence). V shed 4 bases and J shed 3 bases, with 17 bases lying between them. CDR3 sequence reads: CASSAEQGNIYEQYF. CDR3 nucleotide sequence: TGTGCCAGCAGCGCGGAACAGGGTAATATCTACGAGCAGTACTTC.

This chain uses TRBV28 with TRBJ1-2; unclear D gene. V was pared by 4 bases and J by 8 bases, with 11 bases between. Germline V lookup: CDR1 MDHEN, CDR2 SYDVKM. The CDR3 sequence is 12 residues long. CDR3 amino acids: CASSSQVGGYTF. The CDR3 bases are TGTGCCAGCAGTTCCCAGGTTGGCGGCTACACCTTC.

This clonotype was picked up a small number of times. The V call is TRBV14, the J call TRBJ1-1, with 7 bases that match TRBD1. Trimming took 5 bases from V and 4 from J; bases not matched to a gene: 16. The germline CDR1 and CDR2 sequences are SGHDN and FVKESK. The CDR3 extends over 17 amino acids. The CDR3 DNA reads TGTGCCAGCAGCAAAGGGACAGCTGAGTTTGGCGGCACTGAAGCTTTCTTT. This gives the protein CASSKGTAEFGGTEAFF.

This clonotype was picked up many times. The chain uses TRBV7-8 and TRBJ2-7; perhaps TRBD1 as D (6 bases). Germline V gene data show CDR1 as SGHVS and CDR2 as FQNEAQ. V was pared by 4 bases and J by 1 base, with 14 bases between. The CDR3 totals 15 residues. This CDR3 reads CASSSKPGTSYEQYF. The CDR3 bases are TGTGCCAGCAGCTCCAAGCCCGGGACATCCTACGAGCAGTACTTC.

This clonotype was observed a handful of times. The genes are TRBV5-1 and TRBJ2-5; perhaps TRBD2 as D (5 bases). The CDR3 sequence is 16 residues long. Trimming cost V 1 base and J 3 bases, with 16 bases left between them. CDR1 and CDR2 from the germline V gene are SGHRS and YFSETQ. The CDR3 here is CASSLFPGVSEETQYF. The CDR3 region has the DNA TGCGCCAGCAGCTTGTTTCCCGGGGTTTCGGAAGAGACCCAGTACTTC.

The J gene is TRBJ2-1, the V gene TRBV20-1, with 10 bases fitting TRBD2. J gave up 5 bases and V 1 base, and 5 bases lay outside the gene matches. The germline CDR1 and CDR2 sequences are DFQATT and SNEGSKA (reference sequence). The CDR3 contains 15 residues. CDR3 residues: CSARGGLAPNNEQFF. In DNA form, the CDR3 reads TGCAGTGCTAGAGGGGGACTAGCGCCGAACAATGAGCAGTTCTTC.

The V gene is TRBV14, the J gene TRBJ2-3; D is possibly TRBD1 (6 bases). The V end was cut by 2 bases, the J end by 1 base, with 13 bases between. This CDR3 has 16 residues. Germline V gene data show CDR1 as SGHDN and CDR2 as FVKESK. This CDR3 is CASSQRAGVGTDTQYF. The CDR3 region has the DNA TGTGCCAGCAGCCAACGGGCAGGGGTAGGCACAGATACGCAGTATTTT. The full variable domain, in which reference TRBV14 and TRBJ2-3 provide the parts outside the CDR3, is EAGVTQFPSHSVIEKGQTVTLRCDPISGHDNLYWYRRVMGKEIKFLLHFVKESKQDESGMPNNRFLAERTGGTYSTLKVQPAELEDSGVYFCASSQRAGVGTDTQYFGPGTRLTVL.

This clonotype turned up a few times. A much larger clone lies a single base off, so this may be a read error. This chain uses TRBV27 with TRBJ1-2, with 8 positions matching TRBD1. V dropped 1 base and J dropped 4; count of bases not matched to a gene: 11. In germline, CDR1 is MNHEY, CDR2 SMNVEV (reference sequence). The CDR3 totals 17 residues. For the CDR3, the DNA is TGTGCCAGCAGTTTATATGGGGACAGGCCCCCCCGCTATGGCTACACCTTC. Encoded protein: CASSLYGDRPPRYGYTF.

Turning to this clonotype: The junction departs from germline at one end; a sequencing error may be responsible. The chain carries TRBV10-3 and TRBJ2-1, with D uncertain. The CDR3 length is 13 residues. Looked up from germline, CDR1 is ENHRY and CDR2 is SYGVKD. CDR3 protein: CAISDRALNEQFF. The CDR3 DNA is TGCGCCATCAGTGACCGGGCCCTCAATGAGCAGTTCTTC.

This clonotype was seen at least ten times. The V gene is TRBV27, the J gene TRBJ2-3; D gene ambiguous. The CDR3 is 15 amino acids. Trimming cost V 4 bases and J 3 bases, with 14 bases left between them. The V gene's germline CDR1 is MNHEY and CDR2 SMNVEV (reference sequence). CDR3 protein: CASSSVMGVTDTQYF. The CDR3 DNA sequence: TGTGCCAGCAGTTCGGTGATGGGTGTTACAGATACGCAGTATTTT.

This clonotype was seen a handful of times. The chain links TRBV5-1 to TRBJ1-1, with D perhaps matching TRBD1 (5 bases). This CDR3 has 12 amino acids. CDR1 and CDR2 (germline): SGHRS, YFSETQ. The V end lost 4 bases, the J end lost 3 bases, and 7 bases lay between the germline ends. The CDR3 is CASSRGDTEAFF. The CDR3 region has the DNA TGCGCCAGCAGCAGAGGGGACACTGAAGCTTTCTTT.

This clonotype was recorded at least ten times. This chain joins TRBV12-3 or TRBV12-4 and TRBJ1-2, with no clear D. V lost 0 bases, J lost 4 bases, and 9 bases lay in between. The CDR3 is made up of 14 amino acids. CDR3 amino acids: CASSLAVAPYGYTF. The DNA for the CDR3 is TGTGCCAGCAGTTTAGCGGTTGCGCCCTATGGCTACACCTTC.

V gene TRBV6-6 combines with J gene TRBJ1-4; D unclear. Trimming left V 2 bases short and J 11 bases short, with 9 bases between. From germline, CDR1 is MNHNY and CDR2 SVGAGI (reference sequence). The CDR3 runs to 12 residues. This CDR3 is CASSYRGDKLFF. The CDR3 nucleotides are TGTGCCAGCAGTTACCGAGGAGATAAACTGTTTTTT.

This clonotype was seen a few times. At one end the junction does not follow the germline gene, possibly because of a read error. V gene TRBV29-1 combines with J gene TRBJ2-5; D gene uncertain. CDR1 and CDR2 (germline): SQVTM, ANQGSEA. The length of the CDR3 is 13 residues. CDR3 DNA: TGCAGCGTTGAAGACTTCAACCAAGAGGCCCAGTACTTC. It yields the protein CSVEDFNQEAQYF.